One and the same sample provided the 7 T cell receptor beta chains below, sequenced in a study of blood T cells in healthy people across ages. PCR was performed a second time for about 7 to 12 cycles using a sample-barcoded 5' primer and a J-beta primer mix. TCRdb ran MiXCR on the 5' RACE reads and lists one entry per CDR3 protein. The repertoire holds approximately 800,000 distinct CDR3 sequences, with roughly three fifths as singletons. Sequencing used blood. The receptors come from a middle-aged man in good health.

The rearrangement uses TRBV5-1 and TRBJ2-5; 7 bases agree with TRBD1. This CDR3 contains 15 residues. Germline CDR1 reads SGHRS; CDR2 reads YFSETQ. V was pared by 0 bases and J by 1 base, with 3 bases of the junction left unmatched. The CDR3 coding sequence is TGCGCCAGCAGCTTGGAAGGACAGGCCCAAGAGACCCAGTACTTC. It codes for CASSLEGQAQETQYF.

This clonotype was recorded once. The chain employs TRBV5-1 and TRBJ2-3; TRBD2 matches at 7 bases. The CDR3 extends over 16 amino acids. Germline-derived CDR1 and CDR2 are SGHRS and YFSETQ. The ends lost 4 bases at V and 1 base at J; junction bases unmatched: 9. For the CDR3, the DNA is TGCGCCAGCAGCAAACACCGGGACTACGGCACAGATACGCAGTATTTT. Amino acid sequence: CASSKHRDYGTDTQYF.

This clonotype was seen a single time. The DNA of the CDR3 is TGCAGTGCTACCGATTTCTGGGGGGCAAAGACCCAGTTCTTC. It yields the protein CSATDFWGAKTQFF. The J gene is TRBJ2-1, the V gene TRBV20-1, with D perhaps given as TRBD1 or TRBD2 (6 bases each). From germline, CDR1 is DFQATT and CDR2 SNEGSKA (reference sequence). CDR3 length: 14 amino acids. V was trimmed by 4 bases and J by 13 bases, leaving 23 bases between them.

The chain carries TRBV20-1 and TRBJ1-5; no clear D gene. CDR3 size: 14 residues. Germline CDR1 is DFQATT and CDR2 is SNEGSKA (reference sequence). V lost 0 bases and J 7 bases, leaving 13 bases between the germline ends. The CDR3 here is CSARDLYGEQPQHF. CDR3 nucleotide sequence: TGCAGTGCTAGAGATCTCTATGGGGAGCAGCCCCAGCATTTT.

The chain links TRBV3-1 to TRBJ2-4; 8 nucleotides align to TRBD2. The V gene's germline CDR1 is LGHDT and CDR2 YNNKEL (reference sequence). CDR3 length: 16 residues. Unmatched junction bases numbered 20, after V lost 4 bases and J lost 15 bases. CDR3 sequence reads: CASSRTRAAGEETRYF. The CDR3, as DNA: TGTGCCAGCAGCCGCACGAGGGCAGCGGGGGAAGAGACCCGGTACTTC.

This clonotype was seen only once. The junction and the germline gene differ at one end; a read error may be behind it. This sequence joins TRBV6-4 and TRBJ2-6; the D is unclear. Germline assignment: CDR1 MRHNA and CDR2 SNTAGT. The CDR3 runs 15 residues. The CDR3 loop reads CDSSEDDSGANVLTF. For the CDR3, the DNA is TGTGACAGCAGTGAGGACGACTCTGGGGCCAACGTCCTGACTTTC.

The V call is TRBV7-2, the J call TRBJ2-4; the D call may be TRBD1 or TRBD2 (5 bases each). Trimming pared 0 bases from V and 13 bases from J, leaving 13 bases between. The germline gives CDR1 SGHTA, CDR2 FQGNSA. This CDR3 is 13 amino acids long. This CDR3 reads CASSLAGVYGQYF. The CDR3, as DNA: TGTGCCAGCAGCTTAGCGGGGGTCTACGGGCAGTACTTC.